These 18 T cell receptor beta chains were all obtained from the same sample, sequenced in a study of CD8+ T cells in alopecia areata. RNA was isolated and reverse transcribed to cDNA, the sequencing template. Only in-frame clones appear in the TCRdb table, and some are missing; sequencing was by immunoSEQ multiplex PCR. The table includes some 150,000 clones, roughly 80% detected once. Treatment given: oral pan-JAK inhibitor, 5-10 mg twice daily. The specimen comprised CD8+ T cells sorted from blood, sampled at week 4, from a patient treated with tofacitinib. All receptors come from a human donor with alopecia areata.

V and J are TRBV5-1 and TRBJ1-1; tentative D call: TRBD1 (5 bases). The CDR3 is 14 amino acids. In germline, CDR1 is SGHRS, CDR2 YFSETQ. V was shortened by 1 base and J by 5 bases, with 12 bases between the two germline ends. The chain's CDR3 is CASSLTRARTEAFF. DNA of the CDR3: TGCGCCAGCAGCTTGACCAGGGCACGAACTGAAGCTTTCTTT.

The chain couples TRBV4-1 to TRBJ2-2, with 9 positions matching TRBD2. Germline V gene lookup returns CDR1 MGHRA and CDR2 YSYEKL. CDR3 length equals 17 residues. Trimming removed 0 bases from V and 2 bases from J; junction bases left unmatched: 4. This CDR3 is CASSQDRLADNTGELFF. The CDR3 nucleotides are TGCGCCAGCAGCCAAGACCGACTAGCGGACAACACCGGGGAGCTGTTTTTT.

This clone was observed once. V gene TRBV5-8 combines with J gene TRBJ1-2; the D is unclear. V was pared by 1 base and J by 4 bases, with 11 bases between. Germline lookup yields CDR1 SGHTS and CDR2 YDEGEE. The CDR3 sequence is 14 residues long. DNA of the CDR3: TGTGCCAGCAGCTTGAGGAGCCGTGGCTATGGCTACACCTTC. Translation gives CASSLRSRGYGYTF.

The V and J genes are TRBV2 and TRBJ1-5, with D possibly TRBD1 on 6 matching bases. Trimming removed 6 bases at V and 7 bases at J, with 19 bases between. Germline V lookup: CDR1 SNHLY, CDR2 FYNNEI. This CDR3 spans 15 amino acids. For the CDR3, the DNA is TGTGCCAGCAGGGACCACAGGGCCGGGAGGCAGCCCCAGCATTTT. Its translation is CASRDHRAGRQPQHF.

The chain recombines TRBV7-8 with TRBJ1-4; possibly TRBD1 for D (5 bases). Trimming left V 5 bases short and J 0 bases short, with 10 bases between. This CDR3 contains 15 residues. Germline CDR1 SGHVS, CDR2 FQNEAQ. CDR3 sequence (DNA): TGTGCCAGCAGCCGCAGGGTTACAACTAATGAAAAACTGTTTTTT. This gives the protein CASSRRVTTNEKLFF.

The CDR3 DNA sequence: TGTGCCAGCAGTAAGTGGGGGGGCGACACTGAAGCTTTCTTT. This gives the protein CASSKWGGDTEAFF. The chain combines TRBV27 with TRBJ1-1; possible D gene TRBD1, 6 bases. Germline CDR1 and CDR2: MNHEY and SMNVEV (reference sequence). The CDR3 runs to 14 residues. Trimming shortened V by 5 bases and J by 3 bases, and 13 bases separated the two germline ends.

The sample holds a few counts of this clone. The CDR3 nucleotides read TGTGCCAGTAGTTTTGGGACAGACGGCAATCAGCCCCAGCATTTT. Its translation: CASSFGTDGNQPQHF. This chain links TRBV19 with TRBJ1-5, with 7 bases aligning to TRBD1. Germline CDR1 and CDR2: LNHDA and SQIVND (reference sequence). The CDR3 totals 15 residues. V was clipped by 5 bases and J by 2 bases; unmatched bases: 6.

J is TRBJ2-5 and V is TRBV7-2; TRBD2 aligns across 7 bases. CDR1 and CDR2 from the germline V gene are SGHTA and FQGNSA. The CDR3 is made up of 16 amino acids. J was trimmed by 4 bases and V by 5 bases; bases with no gene match: 13. The DNA of the CDR3 is TGTGCCAGCAGCAAAGGAGCGGGGAGCTCTCGAGAGACCCAGTACTTC. This sequence encodes CASSKGAGSSRETQYF.

The genes are TRBV7-9 and TRBJ2-7; D is undetermined. The germline gives CDR1 SEHNR, CDR2 FQNEAQ (reference sequence). Trimming removed 1 base at V and 0 bases at J, with 10 bases between. The CDR3 runs 15 residues. The CDR3 here is CASSLEGGPSYEQYF. As DNA, the CDR3 is TGTGCCAGCAGCTTAGAGGGCGGACCCTCCTACGAGCAGTACTTC.

Only one count was recorded for this clone. The chain is built from TRBV12-5 and TRBJ2-5; D could derive from TRBD1 or TRBD2 (5 bases each). The germline V and J ends were trimmed by 5 bases and 7 bases, with 17 bases remaining between them. CDR3 length: 14 amino acids. Germline V gene data show CDR1 as LGHNT and CDR2 as FRNRAP. The CDR3 region is CASGVGSPRGTQYF. CDR3 in DNA: TGTGCTAGTGGTGTCGGGTCTCCGAGGGGGACCCAGTACTTC.

The chain carries TRBV7-9 and TRBJ2-1, with D uncertain. Germline loops: CDR1 SEHNR, CDR2 FQNEAQ (reference sequence). V was shortened by 2 bases and J by 8 bases, with 7 bases between the two germline ends. The CDR3 has 12 residues. The CDR3 sequence: CASSLTGDEQFF. CDR3 DNA: TGTGCCAGCAGCTTAACCGGCGATGAGCAGTTCTTC.

V is TRBV19 and J is TRBJ2-1, with D perhaps matching TRBD2 (6 bases). The CDR3 is made up of 17 amino acids. Trimming removed 5 bases at V and 0 bases at J, with 17 bases between. The germline V gene encodes CDR1 LNHDA and CDR2 SQIVND (reference sequence). This CDR3 reads CASSFGGAGLSYNEQFF. CDR3 nucleotides: TGTGCCAGTAGTTTCGGCGGGGCCGGGCTCTCCTACAATGAGCAGTTCTTC. Looking up the rest from reference TRBV19 and TRBJ2-1 gives the full variable domain: DGGITQSPKYLFRKEGQNVTLSCEQNLNHDAMYWYRQDPGQGLRLIYYSQIVNDFQKGDIAEGYSVSREKKESFPLTVTSAQKNPTAFYLCASSFGGAGLSYNEQFFGPGTRLTVL.

The chain is built from TRBV29-1 and TRBJ1-2; 8 bases align to TRBD1. Germline loops: CDR1 SQVTM, CDR2 ANQGSEA. The CDR3 is made up of 12 amino acids. J lost 8 bases, V lost 6 bases, and 8 bases had no gene match. CDR3 DNA: TGCAGCGTGGACGGACAGGGCGGAGGCTACACCTTC. Encoded protein: CSVDGQGGGYTF.

The CDR3 nucleotides read TGCGCCAGCAGCAAATTGACAGGGTCGGAATATCAGCCCCAGCATTTT. Amino acids: CASSKLTGSEYQPQHF. The chain links TRBV4-3 to TRBJ1-5, with 7 bases lining up with TRBD1. The CDR3 totals 16 residues. The trim removed 5 bases at V and 5 bases at J, leaving 12 bases unmatched. The germline V gene encodes CDR1 LGHNA and CDR2 YSLEER.

The CDR3, as DNA: TGTGCCAGTAGTGTTCAATCGGTAGCCGAGCAGTACTTC. This gives the protein CASSVQSVAEQYF. This chain links TRBV19 with TRBJ2-7; no reliable D call. V lost 5 bases and J lost 6, with 14 bases in between. The CDR3 extends over 13 amino acids. Germline loops: CDR1 LNHDA, CDR2 SQIVND (reference sequence).

This chain uses TRBV7-9 with TRBJ1-1; D not resolved. Germline CDR1 SEHNR, CDR2 FQNEAQ (reference sequence). The CDR3 has 12 residues. Trimming removed 2 bases at V and 4 bases at J, with 5 bases between. The CDR3 is CASSLSGTEAFF. CDR3 DNA sequence: TGTGCCAGCAGCTTATCTGGCACTGAAGCTTTCTTT.

The chain recombines TRBV6-5 with TRBJ2-4; D perhaps matches TRBD1 (6 bases). The germline V gene encodes CDR1 MNHEY and CDR2 SVGAGI. V was pared by 2 bases and J by 3 bases, with 11 bases between. This CDR3 has 15 amino acids. CDR3 bases: TGTGCCAGCAGTTACCCTACAGGGATCAAAAACATTCAGTACTTC. It is translated as CASSYPTGIKNIQYF.

In its sample, this clone was seen once. The chain carries TRBV27 and TRBJ2-7, with D possibly matching TRBD1 (5 bases). The V end was cut by 10 bases, the J end by 4 bases, with 11 bases between. The CDR3 is made up of 11 amino acids. CDR1 MNHEY and CDR2 SMNVEV come from the germline V gene (reference sequence). The CDR3 sequence is CATLKGYEQYF. In DNA form, the CDR3 reads TGTGCCACCCTAAAGGGGTACGAGCAGTACTTC.